This TCR beta chain was profiled in a study of CD8+CD57+ T cells in acquired aplastic anemia. The overall study: Average DNA yield from sorted CD4+ and CD8+ cells was about 3 ug. On average, healthy donors gave around 9.9 million reads for CD4+ cells.

This clonotype appeared many times. The antigen remains undetermined. Whole-study findings and limits: Controls did not differ significantly from patients in CD8+ Simpson's diversity.

Genomic DNA served as template for TCR beta VDJ and CDR3 profiling. Using its own MiXCR run on the reads, TCRdb lists one record per CDR3 protein. The table has about 180,000 distinct CDR3 sequences, 45% to 50% seen once. Source material: sorted CD4+, CD8+, or CD8+CD57+ T cells (not recorded which) from PBMCs. This TCR came from a human donor in good health.

CDR3 amino acids: CASSSDRNTEAFF. The CDR3, as DNA: TGTGCCAGCAGTTCGGACAGGAACACTGAAGCTTTCTTT. The J gene is TRBJ1-1, the V gene TRBV2, with a tentative D call TRBD1 (6 bases). V lost 5 bases and J lost 1, with 8 bases in between. This CDR3 has 13 residues. Germline CDR1 SNHLY, CDR2 FYNNEI.